This T cell receptor (beta chain) is drawn from a study of blood T cell repertoires in COVID-19. Per the study methods: Amplification of reference gene primers was used by the study to estimate nucleated cell counts. Assay: immunoSEQ multiplex PCR; the TCRdb copy retains only in-frame clones and omits some. From that table come the V and J calls and clone size; the DNA was used to work out D and trimming. The table lists about 330,000 clones, approximately 82% of them singletons. Germline V gene sequence: CDR1 GTSNPN, CDR2 SVGIG (reference sequence). V was trimmed by 3 bases and J by 6 bases, leaving 11 bases between them. The CDR3 has 12 residues.

Sequencing was performed on peripheral blood. This clonotype was sampled from a woman aged 45-65 years with acute or convalescent COVID-19. The chain uses TRBV30 and TRBJ1-1; TRBD1 is a possible D gene (5 bases). The CDR3 is CAWSAGGAEAFF. The DNA of the CDR3 is TGTGCCTGGAGCGCGGGGGGTGCTGAAGCTTTCTTT.